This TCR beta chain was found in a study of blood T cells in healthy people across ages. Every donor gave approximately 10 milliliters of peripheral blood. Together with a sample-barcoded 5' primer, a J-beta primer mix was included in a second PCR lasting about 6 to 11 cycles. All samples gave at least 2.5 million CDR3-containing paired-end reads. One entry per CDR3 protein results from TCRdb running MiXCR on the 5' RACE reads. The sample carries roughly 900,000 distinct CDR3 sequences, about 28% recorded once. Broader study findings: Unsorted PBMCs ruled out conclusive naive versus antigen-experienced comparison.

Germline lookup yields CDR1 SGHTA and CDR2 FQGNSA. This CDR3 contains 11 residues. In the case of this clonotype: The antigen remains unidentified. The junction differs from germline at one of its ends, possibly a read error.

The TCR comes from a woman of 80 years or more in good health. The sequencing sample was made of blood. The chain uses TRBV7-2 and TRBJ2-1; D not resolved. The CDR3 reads CTSSPYNGQFF. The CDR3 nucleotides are TGTACCAGCAGCCCTTACAATGGGCAGTTCTTC.